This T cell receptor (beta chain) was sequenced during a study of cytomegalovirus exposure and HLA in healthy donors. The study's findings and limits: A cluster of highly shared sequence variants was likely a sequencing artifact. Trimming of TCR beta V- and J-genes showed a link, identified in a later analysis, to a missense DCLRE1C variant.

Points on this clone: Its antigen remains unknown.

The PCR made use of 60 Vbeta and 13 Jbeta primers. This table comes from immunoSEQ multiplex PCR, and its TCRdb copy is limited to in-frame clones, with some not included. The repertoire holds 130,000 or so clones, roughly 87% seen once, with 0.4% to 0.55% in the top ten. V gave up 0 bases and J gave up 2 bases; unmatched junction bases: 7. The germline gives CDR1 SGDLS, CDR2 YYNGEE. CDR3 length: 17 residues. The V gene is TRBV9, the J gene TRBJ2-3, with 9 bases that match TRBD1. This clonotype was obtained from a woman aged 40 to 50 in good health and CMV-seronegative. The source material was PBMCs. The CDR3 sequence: CASSVAIGTGSTDTQYF. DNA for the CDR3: TGTGCCAGCAGCGTAGCAATTGGGACAGGGTCCACAGATACGCAGTATTTT.